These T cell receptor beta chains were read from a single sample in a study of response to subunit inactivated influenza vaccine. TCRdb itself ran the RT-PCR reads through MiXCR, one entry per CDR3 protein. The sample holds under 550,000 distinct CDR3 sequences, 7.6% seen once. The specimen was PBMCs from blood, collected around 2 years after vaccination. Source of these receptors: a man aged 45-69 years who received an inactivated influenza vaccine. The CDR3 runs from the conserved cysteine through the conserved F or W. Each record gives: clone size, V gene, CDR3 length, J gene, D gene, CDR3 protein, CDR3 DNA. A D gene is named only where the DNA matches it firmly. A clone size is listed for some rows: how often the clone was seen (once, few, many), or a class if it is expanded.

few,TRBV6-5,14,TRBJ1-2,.,CASSYSATNYGYTF,TGTGCCAGCAGTTACTCGGCAACTAACTATGGCTACACCTTC
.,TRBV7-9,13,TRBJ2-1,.,CASRDGGYNEQFF,TGTGCCAGCAGGGATGGCGGCTACAATGAGCAGTTCTTC
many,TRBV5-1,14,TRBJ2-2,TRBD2,CASSFAGATGELFF,TGCGCCAGCAGCTTTGCGGGAGCCACCGGGGAGCTGTTTTTT
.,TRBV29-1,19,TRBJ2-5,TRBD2,CSVPRPGLAGAMYQETQYF,TGCAGCGTCCCCAGACCGGGACTAGCGGGGGCGATGTACCAAGAGACCCAGTACTTC
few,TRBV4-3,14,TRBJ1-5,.,CASSQIQGNQPQHF,TGCGCCAGCAGCCAGATCCAGGGGAATCAGCCCCAGCATTTT
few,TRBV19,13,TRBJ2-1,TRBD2,CASTTSGNNEQFF,TGTGCCAGTACGACTAGCGGGAACAATGAGCAGTTCTTC
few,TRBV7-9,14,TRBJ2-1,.,CASSREGGLNEQFF,TGTGCCAGCAGCCGCGAGGGGGGCCTCAATGAGCAGTTCTTC
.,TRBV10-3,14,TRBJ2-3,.,CAISETTSWDMQYF,TGTGCCATCAGTGAGACTACCAGTTGGGATATGCAGTATTTT
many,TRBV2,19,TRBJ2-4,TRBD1,CASSLISGTGAPAKNIQYF,TGTGCCAGCAGCCTAATTAGTGGGACAGGGGCGCCAGCCAAAAACATTCAGTACTTC
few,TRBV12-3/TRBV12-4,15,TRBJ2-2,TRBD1,CASRAGTGGTGELFF,TGTGCCAGTCGAGCCGGGACAGGGGGCACCGGGGAGCTGTTTTTT
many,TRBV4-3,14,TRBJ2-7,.,CASSQDLRAYEQYF,TGCGCCAGCAGCCAAGATCTTCGAGCCTACGAGCAGTACTTC
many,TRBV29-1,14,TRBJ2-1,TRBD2,CSVLLTSAYNEQFF,TGCAGCGTTCTTCTGACTAGCGCCTACAATGAGCAGTTCTTC
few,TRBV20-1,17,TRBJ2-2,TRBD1,CSASPGQGVGGTGELFF,TGCAGTGCTAGCCCGGGACAGGGGGTCGGGGGCACCGGGGAGCTGTTTTTT
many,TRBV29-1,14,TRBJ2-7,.,CSVERGHDSYEQYF,TGCAGCGTTGAGAGAGGACACGACTCCTACGAGCAGTACTTC
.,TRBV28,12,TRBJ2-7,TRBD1,CATEQGIYEQYF,TGTGCCACCGAACAGGGGATCTACGAGCAGTACTTC
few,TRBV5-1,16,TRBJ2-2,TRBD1,CASSFGTEITPGELFF,TGCGCCAGCAGCTTTGGGACAGAAATAACCCCCGGGGAGCTGTTTTTT
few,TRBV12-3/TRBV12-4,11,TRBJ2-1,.,CASSFSGEQFF,TGTGCCAGCAGTTTCAGCGGTGAGCAGTTCTTC
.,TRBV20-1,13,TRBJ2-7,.,CSAPHPFFDEQYF,TGCAGTGCCCCCCACCCCTTCTTCGACGAGCAGTACTTC
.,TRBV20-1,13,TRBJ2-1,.,CSALGAGPIEQFF,TGCAGTGCTTTGGGGGCAGGGCCCATTGAGCAGTTCTTC
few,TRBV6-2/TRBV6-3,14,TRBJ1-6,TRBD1,CASLIGQGNSPLHF,TGTGCCAGCCTTATTGGACAGGGGAATTCACCCCTCCACTTT
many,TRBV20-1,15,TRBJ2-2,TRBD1,CSARDLRGRTGELFF,TGCAGTGCTAGAGATTTGAGGGGGCGGACCGGGGAGCTGTTTTTT
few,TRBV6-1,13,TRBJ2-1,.,CASPRDLGNEQFF,TGTGCCAGCCCTCGCGACTTGGGGAATGAGCAGTTCTTC
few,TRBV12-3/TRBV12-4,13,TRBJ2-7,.,CASRFRGDYEQYF,TGTGCCAGCAGGTTCAGGGGAGACTACGAGCAGTACTTC
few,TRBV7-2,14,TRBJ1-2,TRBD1,CASSPRQGSRGYTF,TGTGCCAGCAGCCCGAGACAGGGTTCGCGGGGCTACACCTTC
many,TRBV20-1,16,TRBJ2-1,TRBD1,CSATTGGLAPSNEQFF,TGCAGTGCAACTACAGGGGGCTTAGCCCCCTCCAATGAGCAGTTCTTC
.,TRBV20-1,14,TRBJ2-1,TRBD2,CSARAIAGDNEQFF,TGCAGTGCTAGAGCAATAGCGGGGGACAATGAGCAGTTCTTC
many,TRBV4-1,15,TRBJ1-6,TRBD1,CASSQVQGDNSPLHF,TGCGCCAGCAGCCAAGTTCAGGGGGATAATTCACCCCTCCACTTT
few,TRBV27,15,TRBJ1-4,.,CASSLGEGPNEKLFF,TGTGCCAGCAGTTTGGGCGAGGGCCCTAATGAAAAACTGTTTTTT
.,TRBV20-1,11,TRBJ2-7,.,CSATDMGRQHF,TGCAGTGCTACGGACATGGGAAGGCAGCACTTC
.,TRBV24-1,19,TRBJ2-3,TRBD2,CATSDPEWVTSGASDTQYF,TGTGCCACCAGTGATCCCGAGTGGGTAACTAGCGGAGCCTCAGATACGCAGTATTTT